This TCR beta chain was observed in a study of blood T cell repertoires in COVID-19. Study summary: The United States, Italy and Spain provided the acute and convalescent COVID-19 samples. T cells, B-cell-depleted T cells, or PBMCs provided the cDNA or gDNA that served as material.

The repertoire was sequenced with immunoSEQ multiplex PCR; TCRdb's copy has only in-frame clones and lacks some. The top ten clones hold more than 0.95% of a sample with 300,000 to 450,000 clones, more than 65% of them seen once. This CDR3 is 16 amino acids long. Germline assignment: CDR1 KGHSH and CDR2 LQKENI. V lost 2 bases to trimming and J lost 4 bases; unmatched junction nucleotides: 7. This clonotype originated in a human donor with acute or convalescent COVID-19. The donor label of this sample is uncertain. The chain employs TRBV18 and TRBJ1-2, with 10 bases identical to TRBD1. Sequenced: peripheral blood. The CDR3 sequence is CASSPASGQGTYGYTF. The DNA of the CDR3 is TGTGCCAGCTCACCAGCCTCGGGACAGGGGACCTATGGCTACACCTTC.